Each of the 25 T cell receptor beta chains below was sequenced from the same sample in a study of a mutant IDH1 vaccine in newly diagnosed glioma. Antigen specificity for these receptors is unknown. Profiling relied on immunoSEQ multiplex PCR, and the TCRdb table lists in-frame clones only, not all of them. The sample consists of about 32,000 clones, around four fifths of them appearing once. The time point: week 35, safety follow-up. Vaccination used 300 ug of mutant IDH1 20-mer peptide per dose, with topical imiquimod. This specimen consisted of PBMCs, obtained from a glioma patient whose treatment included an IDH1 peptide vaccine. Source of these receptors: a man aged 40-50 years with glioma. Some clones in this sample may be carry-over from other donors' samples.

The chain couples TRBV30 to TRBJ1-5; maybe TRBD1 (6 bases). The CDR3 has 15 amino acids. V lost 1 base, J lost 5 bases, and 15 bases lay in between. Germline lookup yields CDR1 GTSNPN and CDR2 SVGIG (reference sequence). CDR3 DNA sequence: TGTGCCTGGAGTGACGTTGGGGGGCCAGATCAGCCCCAGCATTTT. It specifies CAWSDVGGPDQPQHF. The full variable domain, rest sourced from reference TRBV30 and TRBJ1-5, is SQTIHQWPATLVQPVGSPLSLECTVEGTSNPNLYWYRQAAGRGLQLLFYSVGIGQISSEVPQNLSASRPQDRQFILSSKKLLLSDSGFYLCAWSDVGGPDQPQHFGDGTRLSIL.

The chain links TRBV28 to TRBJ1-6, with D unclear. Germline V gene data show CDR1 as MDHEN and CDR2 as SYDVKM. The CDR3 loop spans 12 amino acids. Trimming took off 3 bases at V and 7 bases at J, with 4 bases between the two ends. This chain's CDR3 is CASSFRNSPLHF. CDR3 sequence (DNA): TGTGCCAGCAGTTTCCGAAATTCACCCCTCCACTTT. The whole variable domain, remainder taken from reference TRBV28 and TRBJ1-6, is DVKVTQSSRYLVKRTGEKVFLECVQDMDHENMFWYRQDPGLGLRLIYFSYDVKMKEKGDIPEGYSVSREKKERFSLILESASTNQTSMYLCASSFRNSPLHFGNGTRLTVT.

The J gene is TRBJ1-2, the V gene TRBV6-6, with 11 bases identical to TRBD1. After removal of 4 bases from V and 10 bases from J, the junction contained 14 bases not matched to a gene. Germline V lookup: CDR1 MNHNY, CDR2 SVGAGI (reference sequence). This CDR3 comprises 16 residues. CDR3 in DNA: TGTGCCAGCAGTTTCCACTATCCGGGACAGGGGGTACCCTACACCTTC. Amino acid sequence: CASSFHYPGQGVPYTF.

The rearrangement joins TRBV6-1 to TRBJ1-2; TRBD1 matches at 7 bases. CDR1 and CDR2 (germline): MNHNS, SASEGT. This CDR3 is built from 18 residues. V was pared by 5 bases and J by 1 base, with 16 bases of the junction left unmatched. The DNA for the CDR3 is TGTGCCAGCAGTAAAGGGGGTTACCAGGGGGAAAGTAACTATGGCTACACCTTC. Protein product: CASSKGGYQGESNYGYTF.

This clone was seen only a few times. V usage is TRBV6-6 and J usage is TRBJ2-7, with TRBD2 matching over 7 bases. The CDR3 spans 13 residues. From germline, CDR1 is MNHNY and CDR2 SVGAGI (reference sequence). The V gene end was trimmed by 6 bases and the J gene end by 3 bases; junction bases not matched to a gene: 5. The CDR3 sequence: CASRLTGGYEQYF. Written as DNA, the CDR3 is TGTGCCAGCAGGCTCACGGGGGGCTACGAGCAGTACTTC.

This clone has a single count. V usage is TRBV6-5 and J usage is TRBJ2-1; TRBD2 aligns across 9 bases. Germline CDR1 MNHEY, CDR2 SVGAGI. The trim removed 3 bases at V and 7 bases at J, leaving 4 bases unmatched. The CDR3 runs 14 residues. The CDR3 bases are TGTGCCAGCAGTTATTCTAGCGGGGTTAATGAGCAGTTCTTC. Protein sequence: CASSYSSGVNEQFF.

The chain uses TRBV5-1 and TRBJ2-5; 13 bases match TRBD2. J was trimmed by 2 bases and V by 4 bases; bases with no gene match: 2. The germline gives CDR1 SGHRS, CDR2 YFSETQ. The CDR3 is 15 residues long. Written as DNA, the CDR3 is TGCGCCAGCAGCACTAGCGGGAGGGCACAAGAGACCCAGTACTTC. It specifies CASSTSGRAQETQYF. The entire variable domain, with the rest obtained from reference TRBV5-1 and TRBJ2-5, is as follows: KAGVTQTPRYLIKTRGQQVTLSCSPISGHRSVSWYQQTPGQGLQFLFEYFSETQRNKGNFPGRFSGRQFSNSRSEMNVSTLELGDSALYLCASSTSGRAQETQYFGPGTRLLVL.

The CDR3 sequence is CAWSRGQGEAFF. Here the CDR3 DNA reads TGTGCCTGGAGTCGGGGACAGGGCGAAGCTTTCTTT. The chain carries TRBV30 and TRBJ1-1; 9 bases match TRBD1. CDR1 is GTSNPN and CDR2 is SVGIG in the germline V gene (reference sequence). V shed 2 bases, J shed 8 bases, and the junction held 3 bases outside the gene matches. This CDR3 has 12 amino acids.

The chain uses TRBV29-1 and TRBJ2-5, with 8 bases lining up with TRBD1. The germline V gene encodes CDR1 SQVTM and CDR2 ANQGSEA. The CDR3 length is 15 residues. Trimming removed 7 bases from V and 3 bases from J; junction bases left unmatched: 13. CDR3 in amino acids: CSALRQGQGKETQYF. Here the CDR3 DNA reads TGCAGCGCACTTAGACAGGGGCAAGGGAAAGAGACCCAGTACTTC.

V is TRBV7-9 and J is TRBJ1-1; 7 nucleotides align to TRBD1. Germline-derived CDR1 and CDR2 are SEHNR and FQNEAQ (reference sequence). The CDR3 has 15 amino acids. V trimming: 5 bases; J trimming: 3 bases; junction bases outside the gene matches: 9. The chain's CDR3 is CASSDLQGQYTEAFF. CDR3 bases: TGTGCCAGCAGCGACCTACAGGGGCAGTACACTGAAGCTTTCTTT. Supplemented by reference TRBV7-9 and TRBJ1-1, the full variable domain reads DTGVSQNPRHKITKRGQNVTFRCDPISEHNRLYWYRQTLGQGPEFLTYFQNEAQLEKSRLLSDRFSAERPKGSFSTLEIQRTEQGDSAMYLCASSDLQGQYTEAFFGQGTRLTVV.

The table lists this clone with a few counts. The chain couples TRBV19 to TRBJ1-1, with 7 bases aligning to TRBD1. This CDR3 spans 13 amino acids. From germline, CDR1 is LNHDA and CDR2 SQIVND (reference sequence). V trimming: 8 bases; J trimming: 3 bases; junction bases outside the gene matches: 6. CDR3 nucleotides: TGTGCCAGTGCCGGGACAGCATACACTGAAGCTTTCTTT. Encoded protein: CASAGTAYTEAFF.

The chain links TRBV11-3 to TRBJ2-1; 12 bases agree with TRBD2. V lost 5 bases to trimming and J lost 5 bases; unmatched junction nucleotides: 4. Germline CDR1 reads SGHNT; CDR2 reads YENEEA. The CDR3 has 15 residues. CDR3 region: CASSPGLAGHNEQFF. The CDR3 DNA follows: TGTGCCAGCAGCCCGGGACTAGCGGGCCACAATGAGCAGTTCTTC. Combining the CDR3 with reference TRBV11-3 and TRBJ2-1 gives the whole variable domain EAGVVQSPRYKIIEKKQPVAFWCNPISGHNTLYWYLQNLGQGPELLIRYENEEAVDDSQLPKDRFSAERLKGVDSTLKIQPAELGDSAVYLCASSPGLAGHNEQFFGPGTRLTVL.

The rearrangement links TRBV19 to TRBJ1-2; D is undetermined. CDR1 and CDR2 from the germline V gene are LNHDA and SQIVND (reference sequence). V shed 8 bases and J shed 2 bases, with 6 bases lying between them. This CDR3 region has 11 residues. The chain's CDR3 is CASRGNYGYTF. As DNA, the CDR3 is TGTGCCAGTCGAGGGAACTATGGCTACACCTTC.

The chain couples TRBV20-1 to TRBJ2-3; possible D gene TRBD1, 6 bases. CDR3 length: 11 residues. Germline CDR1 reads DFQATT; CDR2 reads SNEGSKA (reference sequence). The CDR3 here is CGGSSTDTQYF. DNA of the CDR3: TGCGGGGGCTCTAGCACAGATACGCAGTATTTT.

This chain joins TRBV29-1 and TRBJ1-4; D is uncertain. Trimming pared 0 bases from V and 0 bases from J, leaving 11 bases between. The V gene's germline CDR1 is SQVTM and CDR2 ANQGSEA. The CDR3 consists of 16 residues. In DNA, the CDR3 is TGCAGCGTTGAAGATTCCTGGGGTGCAACTAATGAAAAACTGTTTTTT. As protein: CSVEDSWGATNEKLFF.

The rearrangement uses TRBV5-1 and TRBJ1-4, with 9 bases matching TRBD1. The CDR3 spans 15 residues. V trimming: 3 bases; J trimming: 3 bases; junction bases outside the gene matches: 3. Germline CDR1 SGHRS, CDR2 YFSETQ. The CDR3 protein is CASSWRTGANEKLFF. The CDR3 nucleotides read TGCGCCAGCAGCTGGAGGACAGGGGCTAATGAAAAACTGTTTTTT.

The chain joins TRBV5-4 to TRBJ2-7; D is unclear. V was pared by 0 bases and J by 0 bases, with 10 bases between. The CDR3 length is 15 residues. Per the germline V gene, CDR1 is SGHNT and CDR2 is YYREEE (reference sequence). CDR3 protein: CASSLGVDSSYEQYF. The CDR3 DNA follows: TGTGCCAGCAGCTTGGGGGTTGATAGCTCCTACGAGCAGTACTTC. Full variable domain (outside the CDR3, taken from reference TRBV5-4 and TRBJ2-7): ETGVTQSPTHLIKTRGQQVTLRCSSQSGHNTVSWYQQALGQGPQFIFQYYREEENGRGNFPPRFSGLQFPNYSSELNVNALELDDSALYLCASSLGVDSSYEQYFGPGTRLTVT.

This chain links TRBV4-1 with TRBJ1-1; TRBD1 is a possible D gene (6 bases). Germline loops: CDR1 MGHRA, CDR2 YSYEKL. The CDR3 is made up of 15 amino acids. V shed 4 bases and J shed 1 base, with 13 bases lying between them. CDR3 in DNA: TGCGCCAGCAGCCCATCAGGGGTTGGGAACACTGAAGCTTTCTTT. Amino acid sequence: CASSPSGVGNTEAFF.

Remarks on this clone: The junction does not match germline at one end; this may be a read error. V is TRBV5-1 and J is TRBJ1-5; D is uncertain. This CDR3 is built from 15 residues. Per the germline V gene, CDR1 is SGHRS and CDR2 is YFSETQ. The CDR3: CASSPEGGSDQSQHF. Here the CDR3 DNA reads TGCGCCAGCAGCCCAGAGGGAGGAAGCGATCAGTCCCAGCATTTT.

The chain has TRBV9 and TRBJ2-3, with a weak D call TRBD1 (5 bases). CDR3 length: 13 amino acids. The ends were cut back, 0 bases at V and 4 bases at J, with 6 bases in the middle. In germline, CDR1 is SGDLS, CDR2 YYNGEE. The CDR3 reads CASSVGGPDTQYF. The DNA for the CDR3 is TGTGCCAGCAGCGTAGGGGGCCCAGATACGCAGTATTTT. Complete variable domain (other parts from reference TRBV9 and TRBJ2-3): DSGVTQTPKHLITATGQRVTLRCSPRSGDLSVYWYQQSLDQGLQFLIQYYNGEERAKGNILERFSAQQFPDLHSELNLSSLELGDSALYFCASSVGGPDTQYFGPGTRLTVL.

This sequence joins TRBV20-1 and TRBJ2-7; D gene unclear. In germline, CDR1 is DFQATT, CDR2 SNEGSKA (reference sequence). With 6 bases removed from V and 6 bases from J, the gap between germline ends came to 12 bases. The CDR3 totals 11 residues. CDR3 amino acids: CSALQQPEQYF. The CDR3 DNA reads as TGCAGTGCCCTACAACAGCCCGAGCAGTACTTC.

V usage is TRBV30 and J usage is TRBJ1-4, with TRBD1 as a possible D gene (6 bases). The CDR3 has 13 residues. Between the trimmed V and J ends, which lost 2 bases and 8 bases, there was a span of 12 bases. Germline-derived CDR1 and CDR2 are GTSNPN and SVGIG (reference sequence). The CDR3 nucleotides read TGTGCCTGGAGTCCCTCAGGGGACGAAAAACTGTTTTTT. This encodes CAWSPSGDEKLFF.

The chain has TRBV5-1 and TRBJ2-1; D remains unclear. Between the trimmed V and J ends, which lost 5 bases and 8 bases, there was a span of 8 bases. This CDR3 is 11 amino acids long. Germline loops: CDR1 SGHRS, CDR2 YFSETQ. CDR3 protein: CASSSSHEQFF. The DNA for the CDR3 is TGCGCCAGCAGTTCGAGTCATGAGCAGTTCTTC.

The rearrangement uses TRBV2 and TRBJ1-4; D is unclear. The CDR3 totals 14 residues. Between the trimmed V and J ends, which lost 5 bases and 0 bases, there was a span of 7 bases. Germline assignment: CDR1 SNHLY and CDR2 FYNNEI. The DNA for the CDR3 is TGTGCCAGCAGTTGGGAAGCAACTAATGAAAAACTGTTTTTT. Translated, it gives CASSWEATNEKLFF.

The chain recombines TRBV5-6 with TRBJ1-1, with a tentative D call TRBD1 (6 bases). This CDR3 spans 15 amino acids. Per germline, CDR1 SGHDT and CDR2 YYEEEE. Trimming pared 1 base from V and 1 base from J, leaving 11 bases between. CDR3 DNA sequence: TGTGCCAGCAGCTTGAGGGGGGACGGGAACACTGAAGCTTTCTTT. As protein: CASSLRGDGNTEAFF.